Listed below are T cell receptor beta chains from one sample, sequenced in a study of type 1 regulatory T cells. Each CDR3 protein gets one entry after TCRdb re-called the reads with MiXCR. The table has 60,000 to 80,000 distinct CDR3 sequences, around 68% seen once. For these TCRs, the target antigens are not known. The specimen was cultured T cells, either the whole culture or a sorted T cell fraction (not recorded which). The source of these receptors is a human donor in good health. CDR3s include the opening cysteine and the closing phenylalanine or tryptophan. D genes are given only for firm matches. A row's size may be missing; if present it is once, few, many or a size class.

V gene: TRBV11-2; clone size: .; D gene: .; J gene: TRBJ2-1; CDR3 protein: CASSGGAGHSYNEQFF; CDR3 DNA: TGTGCCAGCAGCGGAGGGGCGGGACACTCCTACAATGAGCAGTTCTTC
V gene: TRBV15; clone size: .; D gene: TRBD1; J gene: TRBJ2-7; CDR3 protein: CATSRVVGAGGNEQYF; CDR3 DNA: TGTGCCACCAGCAGAGTCGTTGGGGCAGGGGGAAACGAGCAGTACTTC
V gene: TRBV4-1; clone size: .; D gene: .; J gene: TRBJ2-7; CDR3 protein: CASSQGVRKNPEF; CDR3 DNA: TGCGCCAGCAGCCAAGGCGTCAGGAAAAACCCGGAATTC
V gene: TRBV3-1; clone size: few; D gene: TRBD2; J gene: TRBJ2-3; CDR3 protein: CASSRSGSDTQYF; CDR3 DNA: TGTGCCAGCAGCCGTAGCGGGTCTGATACGCAGTATTTT
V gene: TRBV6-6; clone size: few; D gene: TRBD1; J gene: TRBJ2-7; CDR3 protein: CASRRTGSSYEQYF; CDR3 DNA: TGTGCCAGCAGGAGGACAGGGAGCTCCTACGAGCAGTACTTC
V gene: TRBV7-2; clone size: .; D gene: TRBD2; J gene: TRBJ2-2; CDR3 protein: CASSPPGLAGVAGELFF; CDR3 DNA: TGTGCCAGCAGCCCGCCGGGACTAGCGGGAGTCGCCGGGGAGCTGTTTTTT
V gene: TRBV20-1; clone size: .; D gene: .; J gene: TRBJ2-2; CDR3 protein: CSASPGRGGTGELFF; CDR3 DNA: TGCAGTGCTAGTCCGGGCAGGGGGGGCACCGGGGAGCTGTTTTTT
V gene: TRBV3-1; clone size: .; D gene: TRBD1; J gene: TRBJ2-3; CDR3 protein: CASSPRLTGGTDTQYF; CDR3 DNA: TGTGCCAGCAGCCCCCGTCTGACAGGGGGTACAGATACGCAGTATTTT
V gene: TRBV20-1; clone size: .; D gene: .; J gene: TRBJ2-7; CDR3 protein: CSARELAYEQYF; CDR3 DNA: TGCAGTGCTAGAGAACTAGCCTACGAGCAGTACTTC
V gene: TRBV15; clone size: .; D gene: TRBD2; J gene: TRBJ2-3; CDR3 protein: CATSRDPAGGDTQYF; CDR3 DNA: TGTGCCACCAGCAGAGATCCAGCGGGGGGGGATACGCAGTATTTT
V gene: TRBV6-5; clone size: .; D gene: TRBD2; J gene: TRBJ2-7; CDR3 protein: CASSYSRGSGLGPYEQYF; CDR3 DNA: TGTGCCAGCAGTTACTCGAGGGGTTCGGGACTAGGGCCTTACGAGCAGTACTTC
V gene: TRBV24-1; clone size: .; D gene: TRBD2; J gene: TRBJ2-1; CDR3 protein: CATSPRGLDYNEQFF; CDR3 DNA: TGTGCCACCAGTCCCCGGGGACTAGACTACAATGAGCAGTTCTTC
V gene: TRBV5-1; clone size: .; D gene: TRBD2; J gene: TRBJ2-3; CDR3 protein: CASSSAGGPTDTQYF; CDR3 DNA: TGCGCCAGCAGCTCCGCGGGGGGGCCCACAGATACGCAGTATTTT
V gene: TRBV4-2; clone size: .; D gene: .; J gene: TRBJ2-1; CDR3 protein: CASSQFPPDEQFF; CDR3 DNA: TGTGCCAGCAGCCAATTCCCCCCGGATGAGCAGTTCTTC
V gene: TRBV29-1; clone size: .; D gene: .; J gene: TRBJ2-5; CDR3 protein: CSAKGAKLGETQYF; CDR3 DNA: TGCAGCGCAAAAGGGGCAAAACTCGGGGAGACCCAGTACTTC
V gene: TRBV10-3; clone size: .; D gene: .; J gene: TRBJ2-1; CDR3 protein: CAISESSAAHEQFF; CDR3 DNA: TGTGCCATCAGTGAGTCTAGCGCTGCACATGAGCAGTTCTTC